A single sample gave rise to the 22 T cell receptor beta chains below, sequenced in a study of Ad26.COV2.S vaccination and SARS-CoV-2 variants. Assay: immunoSEQ multiplex PCR; the TCRdb copy retains only in-frame clones and omits some. Of around 170,000 clones listed, around nine tenths are singletons. The starting material was peripheral blood, obtained after recovery from COVID-19. These receptors were obtained from a human donor who had recovered from COVID-19.

The chain joins TRBV5-1 to TRBJ2-1, with no clear D. Germline assignment: CDR1 SGHRS and CDR2 YFSETQ. This CDR3 has 15 amino acids. V dropped 1 base and J dropped 2 bases, with 10 bases sitting between them. The CDR3 coding sequence is TGCGCCAGCAGCTTGTCCCTAGACACCTACAATGAGCAGTTCTTC. Amino acids: CASSLSLDTYNEQFF.

The rearrangement uses TRBV5-1 and TRBJ2-1; the D is unclear. This CDR3 region has 14 residues. V lost 0 bases and J lost 8, with 12 bases in between. Germline CDR1 SGHRS, CDR2 YFSETQ. The chain's CDR3 is CASSLDYEGYEQFF. CDR3 in DNA: TGCGCCAGCAGCTTGGACTACGAAGGCTATGAGCAGTTCTTC.

The chain uses TRBV5-6 and TRBJ1-1, with D maybe TRBD1 (6 bases). V was pared by 0 bases and J by 7 bases, with 10 bases between. CDR1 and CDR2 from the germline V gene are SGHDT and YYEEEE. The CDR3 is 13 residues long. In nucleotides, the CDR3 is TGTGCCAGCAGCTTGGTTGGGGGGCTTGAAGCTTTCTTT. As protein: CASSLVGGLEAFF.

This clone came up a few times. V gene TRBV2 combines with J gene TRBJ1-2; no reliable D call. The V end lost 7 bases, the J end lost 12 bases, and 18 bases lay between the germline ends. This CDR3 region has 12 residues. CDR1 and CDR2 from the germline V gene are SNHLY and FYNNEI. The CDR3 here is CASTSGEGIDTF. The CDR3 coding sequence is TGTGCCAGCACTTCAGGAGAGGGAATTGACACCTTC.

J is TRBJ1-1 and V is TRBV9; D might be TRBD1 (5 bases). CDR1 and CDR2 from the germline V gene are SGDLS and YYNGEE. CDR3 length: 15 amino acids. V was pared by 4 bases and J by 0 bases, with 13 bases between. CDR3 protein: CASSNPQGLNTEAFF. CDR3 coding DNA: TGTGCCAGCAGCAACCCCCAGGGACTGAACACTGAAGCTTTCTTT.

This chain links TRBV5-6 with TRBJ1-4; a possible D gene is TRBD1 (5 bases). Germline values: CDR1 SGHDT, CDR2 YYEEEE. V was shortened by 1 base and J by 0 bases, with 13 bases between the two germline ends. This CDR3 has 17 amino acids. Here the CDR3 DNA reads TGTGCCAGCAGCTTGAGTCGCTGGGGCCCAACTAATGAAAAACTGTTTTTT. It translates to CASSLSRWGPTNEKLFF. Full variable domain (missing parts from reference TRBV5-6 and TRBJ1-4): DAGVTQSPTHLIKTRGQQVTLRCSPKSGHDTVSWYQQALGQGPQFIFQYYEEEERQRGNFPDRFSGHQFPNYSSELNVNALLLGDSALYLCASSLSRWGPTNEKLFFGSGTQLSVL.

The gene calls are TRBV27 and TRBJ2-5; the D gene could be TRBD1 or TRBD2 (5 bases each). The CDR3 has 15 amino acids. Germline V gene sequence: CDR1 MNHEY, CDR2 SMNVEV (reference sequence). V lost 4 bases and J lost 5, with 17 bases in between. CDR3 sequence: CASSSQGRSWETQYF. For the CDR3, the DNA is TGTGCCAGCAGTTCCCAGGGACGATCGTGGGAGACCCAGTACTTC.

The V gene is TRBV5-1, the J gene TRBJ1-2; D remains unclear. Per germline, CDR1 SGHRS and CDR2 YFSETQ. The ends were cut back, 7 bases at V and 4 bases at J, with 17 bases in the middle. The CDR3 consists of 14 residues. The CDR3 loop is CASANQSLTYGYTF. Here the CDR3 DNA reads TGCGCCAGCGCAAACCAGTCCTTAACCTATGGCTACACCTTC.

The V gene is TRBV2, the J gene TRBJ2-1; no clear D. Trimming cost V 8 bases and J 9 bases, with 23 bases left between them. The CDR3 is made up of 15 amino acids. CDR1 SNHLY and CDR2 FYNNEI come from the germline V gene. In DNA form, the CDR3 reads TGTGCCAGCCTTGGTGAGCGATCCTCAAGAGGTGAGCAGTTCTTC. Translated: CASLGERSSRGEQFF.

V and J are TRBV18 and TRBJ2-7, with 8 positions matching TRBD1. The CDR3 length is 16 residues. The germline V gene encodes CDR1 KGHSH and CDR2 LQKENI. Trimming removed 4 bases from V and 5 bases from J; junction bases left unmatched: 13. CDR3 sequence reads: CASSRLGQVGLHEQYF. The CDR3 nucleotides read TGTGCCAGCTCACGCCTGGGACAGGTTGGTCTCCACGAGCAGTACTTC.

The chain links TRBV30 to TRBJ2-5; D remains unclear. Per the germline V gene, CDR1 is GTSNPN and CDR2 is SVGIG (reference sequence). The CDR3 is 12 residues long. Trimming left V 3 bases short and J 1 base short, with 6 bases between. CDR3 amino acids: CAWRGSQETQYF. As DNA, the CDR3 is TGTGCCTGGAGGGGAAGCCAAGAGACCCAGTACTTC.

V and J are TRBV7-3 and TRBJ2-1, with 10 bases lining up with TRBD2. The V gene end was trimmed by 5 bases and the J gene end by 10 bases; junction bases not matched to a gene: 11. The CDR3 covers 15 residues. The germline gives CDR1 SGHTA, CDR2 FQGTGA. The CDR3 reads CASSRTSGPAGEQFF. DNA of the CDR3: TGTGCCAGCAGCCGGACTAGCGGACCTGCAGGGGAGCAGTTCTTC.

The chain uses TRBV19 and TRBJ2-7, with D possibly TRBD1 on 5 matching bases. CDR1 is LNHDA, CDR2 SQIVND, per germline (reference sequence). V was shortened by 3 bases and J by 1 base, with 13 bases between the two germline ends. This CDR3 has 15 residues. Here the CDR3 reads CASSIGSGLSYEQYF. The CDR3 coding sequence is TGTGCCAGTAGTATCGGATCAGGGCTATCCTACGAGCAGTACTTC.

V and J are TRBV5-1 and TRBJ2-7; D unclear. CDR3 length: 11 amino acids. Germline-derived CDR1 and CDR2 are SGHRS and YFSETQ. V was clipped by 5 bases and J by 3 bases, with 6 bases between them. The chain's CDR3 is CASRADYEQYF. The CDR3 coding sequence is TGCGCCAGCAGGGCGGACTACGAGCAGTACTTC.

This clone has a single count. The CDR3 coding sequence is TGTGCCAGCAGCCCAAGCGGGGGTTTCACAGATACGCAGTATTTT. Protein product: CASSPSGGFTDTQYF. The gene calls are TRBV7-3 and TRBJ2-3; TRBD2 matches at 8 bases. From germline, CDR1 is SGHTA and CDR2 FQGTGA. The CDR3 has 15 residues. The V and J ends lost 5 bases and 2 bases, in that order; junction bases with no gene match: 6.

The rearrangement joins TRBV6-6 to TRBJ2-5, with TRBD2 matching 11 bases. The germline V gene encodes CDR1 MNHNY and CDR2 SVGAGI (reference sequence). V lost 4 bases to trimming and J lost 2 bases; unmatched junction nucleotides: 6. The CDR3 runs to 16 residues. The CDR3 nucleotides read TGTGCCAGCAGTTTACCGGGACTAGCGGAACAAGAGACCCAGTACTTC. It specifies CASSLPGLAEQETQYF.

The CDR3 is CASSLETGSAFF. The CDR3 DNA reads TGTGCCAGCAGCTTAGAGACAGGGAGCGCTTTCTTT. V is TRBV7-9 and J is TRBJ1-1; 7 bases map to TRBD1. Germline values: CDR1 SEHNR, CDR2 FQNEAQ (reference sequence). V gave up 1 base and J gave up 11 bases; unmatched junction bases: 4. The CDR3 spans 12 residues.

The chain couples TRBV7-3 to TRBJ1-6, with a possible D match to TRBD1 (6 bases). There are 14 residues in the CDR3. In germline, CDR1 is SGHTA, CDR2 FQGTGA. V was pared by 5 bases and J by 10 bases, with 15 bases between. The CDR3 sequence is CASSPGGAGSPLHF. The CDR3 DNA follows: TGTGCCAGCAGCCCGGGGGGGGCAGGATCACCCCTCCACTTT.

The J gene is TRBJ2-3, the V gene TRBV9; possible D gene TRBD2, 6 bases. Germline CDR1 and CDR2: SGDLS and YYNGEE. This CDR3 region has 17 residues. Trimming took off 3 bases at V and 1 base at J, with 18 bases between the two ends. The CDR3 loop is CASSDLSGGLGTDTQYF. The CDR3, as DNA: TGTGCCAGCAGCGACCTTAGCGGCGGTCTGGGCACAGATACGCAGTATTTT.

The rearrangement links TRBV19 to TRBJ1-5, with D possibly being TRBD1 (5 bases). V lost 3 bases, J lost 4 bases, and 10 bases lay in between. The CDR3 loop spans 14 amino acids. The germline gives CDR1 LNHDA, CDR2 SQIVND (reference sequence). Written as DNA, the CDR3 is TGTGCCAGTAGTATCGGGGCAATAAATCAGCCCCAGCATTTT. Amino acids: CASSIGAINQPQHF.

The chain couples TRBV5-1 to TRBJ2-2; TRBD2 aligns across 7 bases. Per germline, CDR1 SGHRS and CDR2 YFSETQ. This CDR3 region has 12 residues. V gave up 9 bases and J gave up 1 base; unmatched junction bases: 0. The CDR3 loop is CATGGNTGELFF. The CDR3 coding sequence is TGCGCCACGGGGGGGAACACCGGGGAGCTGTTTTTT.

The chain recombines TRBV2 with TRBJ1-2, with TRBD1 matching 8 bases. After removal of 7 bases from V and 3 bases from J, the junction contained 7 bases not matched to a gene. This CDR3 has 14 amino acids. Germline values: CDR1 SNHLY, CDR2 FYNNEI. In nucleotides, the CDR3 is TGTGCCAGCACTGGGCAGGGGGCGGACTATGGCTACACCTTC. Its protein is CASTGQGADYGYTF.